These 3 T cell receptor beta chains originate from one sample sequenced in a study of T-cell reconstitution after alpha-beta-depleted transplantation in children. Unique molecular identifiers featured in how the TCRbeta library was prepared. A single record per CDR3 protein comes from TCRdb applying MiXCR to the PCR reads. The table shows around 600,000 distinct CDR3 sequences, with approximately 10% occurring only once. Here the sequenced sample was PBMCs from the stem cell graft donor, taken from the stem cell graft. These TCRs come from a human donor who donated a stem cell graft to a child with acute myeloid leukemia.

This clonotype has just a few counts. This rearrangement joins TRBV25-1 to TRBJ2-1, with TRBD2 identical over 12 bases. After removal of 7 bases from V and 10 bases from J, the junction contained 5 bases not matched to a gene. Germline loops: CDR1 MGHDK, CDR2 SYGVNS. This CDR3 has 13 residues. CDR3: CASKTSGRIEQFF. DNA for the CDR3: TGTGCCAGCAAGACTAGCGGGAGAATCGAGCAGTTCTTC.

This clonotype was detected a few times. The CDR3, as DNA: TGTGCCAGCAGCTTGGGACAGAAATCTTACCTGAACACTGAAGCTTTCTTT. It is translated as CASSLGQKSYLNTEAFF. The gene calls are TRBV5-5 and TRBJ1-1, with a tentative D call TRBD1 (5 bases). The CDR3 runs to 17 residues. Germline-derived CDR1 and CDR2 are SGHKS and YYEKEE (reference sequence). V was trimmed by 0 bases and J by 0 bases, leaving 15 bases between them. Supplemented by reference TRBV5-5 and TRBJ1-1, the full variable domain reads DAGVTQSPTHLIKTRGQQVTLRCSPISGHKSVSWYQQVLGQGPQFIFQYYEKEERGRGNFPDRFSARQFPNYSSELNVNALLLGDSALYLCASSLGQKSYLNTEAFFGQGTRLTVV.

The chain is built from TRBV27 and TRBJ2-7; TRBD1 matches 8 bases. This CDR3 has 15 amino acids. Per the germline V gene, CDR1 is MNHEY and CDR2 is SMNVEV (reference sequence). V gave up 5 bases and J gave up 4 bases; unmatched junction bases: 10. CDR3 coding DNA: TGTGCCAGCAGTGGGACAGGCACTATCTCTTACGAGCAGTACTTC. Translated: CASSGTGTISYEQYF.